This T cell receptor beta chain was identified in a study of cytomegalovirus exposure and HLA in healthy donors. Study-wide results and limits: A classifier reportedly called cytomegalovirus status with high sensitivity and specificity.

Note on this clone: Its antigen is as yet unknown.

The CDR3 length is 19 residues. Trimming took off 0 bases at V and 5 bases at J, with 22 bases between the two ends. Per the germline V gene, CDR1 is SEHNR and CDR2 is FQNEAQ (reference sequence). The PCR had 60 Vbeta and 13 Jbeta primers. Generated by immunoSEQ multiplex PCR, the TCRdb table keeps only in-frame clones and is missing some. The table shows fewer than 250,000 clones, with approximately 77% occurring only once. Sequences were obtained from PBMCs. This TCR was recovered from a man between 40 and 49 years old in good health and CMV-seropositive. J is TRBJ2-2 and V is TRBV7-9, with D possibly TRBD2 on 6 matching bases. CDR3 residues: CASSLALQGLGTSTGELFF. The CDR3 DNA reads TGTGCCAGCAGCTTAGCCCTCCAAGGGTTAGGGACTTCTACCGGGGAGCTGTTTTTT.